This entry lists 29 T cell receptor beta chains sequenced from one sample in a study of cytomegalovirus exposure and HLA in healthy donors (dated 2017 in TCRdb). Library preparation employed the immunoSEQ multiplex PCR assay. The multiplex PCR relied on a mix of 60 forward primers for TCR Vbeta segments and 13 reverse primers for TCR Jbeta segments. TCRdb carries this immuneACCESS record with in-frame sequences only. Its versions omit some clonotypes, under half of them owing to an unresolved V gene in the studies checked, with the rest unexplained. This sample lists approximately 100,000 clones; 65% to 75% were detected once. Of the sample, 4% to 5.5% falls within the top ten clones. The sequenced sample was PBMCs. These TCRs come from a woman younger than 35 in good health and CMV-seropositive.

CDR3 sequence reads: CASSWDSYTDTQYF. The DNA for the CDR3 is TGTGCCAGCAGTTGGGACTCCTACACAGATACGCAGTATTTT. The rearrangement uses TRBV6-4 and TRBJ2-3; D possibly corresponds to TRBD2 (6 bases). The CDR3 has 14 residues. The ends were cut back, 5 bases at V and 2 bases at J, with 11 bases in the middle. CDR1 is MRHNA, CDR2 SNTAGT, per germline.

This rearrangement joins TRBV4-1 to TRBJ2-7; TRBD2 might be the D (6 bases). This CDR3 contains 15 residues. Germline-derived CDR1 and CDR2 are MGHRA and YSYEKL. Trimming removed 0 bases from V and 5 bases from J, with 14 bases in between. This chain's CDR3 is CASSQESAGYNEQYF. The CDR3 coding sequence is TGCGCCAGCAGCCAAGAGTCGGCGGGATACAACGAGCAGTACTTC.

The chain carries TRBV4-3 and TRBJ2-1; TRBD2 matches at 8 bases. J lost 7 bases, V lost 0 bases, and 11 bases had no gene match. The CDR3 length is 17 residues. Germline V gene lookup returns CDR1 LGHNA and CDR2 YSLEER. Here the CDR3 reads CASSQDLPSGRRNEQFF. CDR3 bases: TGCGCCAGCAGCCAAGATCTCCCGAGCGGGAGAAGGAATGAGCAGTTCTTC.

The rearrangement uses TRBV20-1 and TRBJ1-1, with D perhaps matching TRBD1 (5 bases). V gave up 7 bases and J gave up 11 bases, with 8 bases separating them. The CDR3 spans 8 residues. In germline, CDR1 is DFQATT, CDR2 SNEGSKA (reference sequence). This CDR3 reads CSVPGAFF. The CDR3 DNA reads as TGCAGTGTTCCAGGGGCTTTCTTT.

The CDR3 sequence: CASSGATQYF. The CDR3 nucleotides are TGTGCCAGCAGTGGGGCTACTCAGTACTTC. The rearrangement uses TRBV2 and TRBJ2-4; D not certain. The CDR3 loop spans 10 amino acids. V lost 4 bases and J 12 bases, leaving 7 bases between the germline ends. CDR1 and CDR2 from the germline V gene are SNHLY and FYNNEI.

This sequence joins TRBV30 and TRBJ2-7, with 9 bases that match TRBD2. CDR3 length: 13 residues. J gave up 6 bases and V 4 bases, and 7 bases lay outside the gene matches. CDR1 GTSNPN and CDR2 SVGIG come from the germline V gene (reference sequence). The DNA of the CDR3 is TGTGCCTGGAAGGTAGCGGGAGAGAGCGAGCAGTACTTC. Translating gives CAWKVAGESEQYF.

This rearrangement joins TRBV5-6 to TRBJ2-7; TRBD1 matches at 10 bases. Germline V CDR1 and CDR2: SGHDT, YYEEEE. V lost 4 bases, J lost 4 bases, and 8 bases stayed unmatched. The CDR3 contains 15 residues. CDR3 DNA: TGTGCCAGCAGCCTGGACAGGGGGGAAAAGTACGAGCAGTACTTC. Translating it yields CASSLDRGEKYEQYF. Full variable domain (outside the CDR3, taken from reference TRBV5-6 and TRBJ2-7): DAGVTQSPTHLIKTRGQQVTLRCSPKSGHDTVSWYQQALGQGPQFIFQYYEEEERQRGNFPDRFSGHQFPNYSSELNVNALLLGDSALYLCASSLDRGEKYEQYFGPGTRLTVT.

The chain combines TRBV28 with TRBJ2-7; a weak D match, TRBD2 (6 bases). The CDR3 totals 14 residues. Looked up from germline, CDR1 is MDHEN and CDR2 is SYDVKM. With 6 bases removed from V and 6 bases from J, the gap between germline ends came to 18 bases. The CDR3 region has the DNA TGTGCCAGCAGCCAATCGGGAGATCTCGGCGAGCAGTACTTC. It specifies CASSQSGDLGEQYF.

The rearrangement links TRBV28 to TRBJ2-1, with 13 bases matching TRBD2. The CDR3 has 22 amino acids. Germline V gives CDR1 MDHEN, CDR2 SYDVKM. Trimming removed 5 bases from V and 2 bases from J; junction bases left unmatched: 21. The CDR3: CASSLPGGIFRTSGRAYNEQFF. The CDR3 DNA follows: TGTGCCAGCAGTCTCCCAGGGGGCATCTTCAGGACTAGCGGGAGAGCCTACAATGAGCAGTTCTTC.

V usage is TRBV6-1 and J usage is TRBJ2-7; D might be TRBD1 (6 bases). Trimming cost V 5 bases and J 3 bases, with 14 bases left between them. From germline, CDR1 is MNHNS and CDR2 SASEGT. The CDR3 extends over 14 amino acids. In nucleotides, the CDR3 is TGTGCCAGCAGTTCCACTTACAGGGACTACGAGCAGTACTTC. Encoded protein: CASSSTYRDYEQYF.

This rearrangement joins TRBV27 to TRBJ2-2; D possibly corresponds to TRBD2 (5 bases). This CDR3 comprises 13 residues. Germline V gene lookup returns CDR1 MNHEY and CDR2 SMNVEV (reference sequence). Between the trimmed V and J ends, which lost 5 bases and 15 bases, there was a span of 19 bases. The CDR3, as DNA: TGTGCCAGCAGTCCCTCCGGACCTGCTAGCATGTTTTTT. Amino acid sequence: CASSPSGPASMFF.

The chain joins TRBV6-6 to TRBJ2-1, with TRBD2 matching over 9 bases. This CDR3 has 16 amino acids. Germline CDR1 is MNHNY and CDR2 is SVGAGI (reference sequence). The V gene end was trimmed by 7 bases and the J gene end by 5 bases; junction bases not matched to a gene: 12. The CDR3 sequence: CASTNRGASGNNEQFF. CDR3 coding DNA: TGTGCCAGCACCAACCGGGGGGCTAGCGGGAACAATGAGCAGTTCTTC.

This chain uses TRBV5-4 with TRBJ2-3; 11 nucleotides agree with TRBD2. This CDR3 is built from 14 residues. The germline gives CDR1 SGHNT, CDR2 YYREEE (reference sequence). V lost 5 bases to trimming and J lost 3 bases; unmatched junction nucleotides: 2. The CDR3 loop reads CASRLAGATDTQYF. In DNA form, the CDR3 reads TGTGCCAGCAGACTAGCGGGAGCAACAGATACGCAGTATTTT. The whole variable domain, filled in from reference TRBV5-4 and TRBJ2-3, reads ETGVTQSPTHLIKTRGQQVTLRCSSQSGHNTVSWYQQALGQGPQFIFQYYREEENGRGNFPPRFSGLQFPNYSSELNVNALELDDSALYLCASRLAGATDTQYFGPGTRLTVL.

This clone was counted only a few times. The CDR3 nucleotides read TGTGCCAGTAGTAGGGCGGGACCCACAGATACGCAGTATTTT. Protein sequence: CASSRAGPTDTQYF. V usage is TRBV19 and J usage is TRBJ2-3; D is possibly TRBD2 (6 bases). The CDR3 runs to 14 residues. The germline CDR1 and CDR2 sequences are LNHDA and SQIVND (reference sequence). Deletions cut 4 bases from V and 2 bases from J, with 10 bases between.

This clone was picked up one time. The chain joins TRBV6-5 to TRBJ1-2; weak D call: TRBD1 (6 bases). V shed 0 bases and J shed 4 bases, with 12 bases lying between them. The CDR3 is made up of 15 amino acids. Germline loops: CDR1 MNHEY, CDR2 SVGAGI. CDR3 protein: CASSYSTGQGYGYTF. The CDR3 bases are TGTGCCAGCAGTTACTCAACAGGGCAGGGCTATGGCTACACCTTC.

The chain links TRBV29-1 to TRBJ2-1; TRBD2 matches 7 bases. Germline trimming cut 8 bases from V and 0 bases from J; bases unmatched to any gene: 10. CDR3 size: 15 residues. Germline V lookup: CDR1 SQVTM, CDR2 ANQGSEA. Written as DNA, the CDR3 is TGCAGCCCTCGGACTAGACAGAGCTCCTACAATGAGCAGTTCTTC. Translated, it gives CSPRTRQSSYNEQFF.

CDR3 sequence: CASSYYRFLRGRMQETQYF. CDR3 sequence (DNA): TGTGCCAGCAGTTACTACCGTTTTTTAAGGGGGCGAATGCAAGAGACCCAGTACTTC. The rearrangement links TRBV6-7 to TRBJ2-5, with TRBD1 matching 7 bases. TRBV6-7 is noted as an ORF with a role that remains uncertain. This CDR3 has 19 amino acids. Trimming removed 1 base from V and 2 bases from J; junction bases left unmatched: 16.

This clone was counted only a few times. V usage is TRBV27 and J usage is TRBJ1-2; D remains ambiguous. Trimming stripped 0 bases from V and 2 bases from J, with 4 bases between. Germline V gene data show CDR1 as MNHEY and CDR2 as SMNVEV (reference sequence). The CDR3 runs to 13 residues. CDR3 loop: CASSLSENYGYTF. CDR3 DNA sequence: TGTGCCAGCAGTTTATCGGAGAACTATGGCTACACCTTC.

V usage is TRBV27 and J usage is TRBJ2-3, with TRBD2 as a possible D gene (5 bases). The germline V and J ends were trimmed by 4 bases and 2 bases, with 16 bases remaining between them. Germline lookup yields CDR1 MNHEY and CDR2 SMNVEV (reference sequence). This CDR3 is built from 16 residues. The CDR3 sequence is CASSSVGGRNTDTQYF. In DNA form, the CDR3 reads TGTGCCAGCAGTTCGGTTGGAGGCAGGAACACAGATACGCAGTATTTT.

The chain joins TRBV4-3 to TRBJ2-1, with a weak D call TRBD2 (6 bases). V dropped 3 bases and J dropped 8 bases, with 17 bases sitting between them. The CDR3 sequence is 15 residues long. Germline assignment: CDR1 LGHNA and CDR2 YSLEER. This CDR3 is CASSQEGIAVDEQFF. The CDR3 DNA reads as TGCGCCAGCAGCCAGGAGGGAATAGCGGTCGATGAGCAGTTCTTC.

CDR3 in amino acids: CATLSGSTYNEQFF. DNA for the CDR3: TGTGCCACCTTAAGCGGGAGTACCTACAATGAGCAGTTCTTC. The chain employs TRBV6-5 and TRBJ2-1, with 8 nucleotides matching TRBD2. The CDR3 totals 14 residues. The germline gives CDR1 MNHEY, CDR2 SVGAGI. V shed 10 bases and J 2 bases; nucleotides not matched to a gene: 7.

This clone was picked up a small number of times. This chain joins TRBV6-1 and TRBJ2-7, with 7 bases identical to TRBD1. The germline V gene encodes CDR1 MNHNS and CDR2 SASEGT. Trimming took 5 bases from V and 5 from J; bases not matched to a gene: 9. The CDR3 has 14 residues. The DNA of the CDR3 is TGTGCCAGCAGTTTCAACCGGGACAGCCACGAGCAGTACTTC. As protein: CASSFNRDSHEQYF.

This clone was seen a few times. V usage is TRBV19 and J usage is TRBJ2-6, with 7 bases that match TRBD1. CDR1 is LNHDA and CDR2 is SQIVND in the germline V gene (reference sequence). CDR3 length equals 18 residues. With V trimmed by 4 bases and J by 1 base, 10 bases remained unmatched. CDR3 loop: CASSKWGQKLSGANVLTF. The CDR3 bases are TGTGCCAGTAGTAAATGGGGACAGAAATTATCTGGGGCCAACGTCCTGACTTTC.

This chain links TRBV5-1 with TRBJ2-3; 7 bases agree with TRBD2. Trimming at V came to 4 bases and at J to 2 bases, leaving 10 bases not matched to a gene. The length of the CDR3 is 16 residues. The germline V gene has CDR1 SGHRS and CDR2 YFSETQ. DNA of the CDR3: TGCGCCAGCAGCCCCGGGGGTAGCGGGCTCACAGATACGCAGTATTTT. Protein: CASSPGGSGLTDTQYF.

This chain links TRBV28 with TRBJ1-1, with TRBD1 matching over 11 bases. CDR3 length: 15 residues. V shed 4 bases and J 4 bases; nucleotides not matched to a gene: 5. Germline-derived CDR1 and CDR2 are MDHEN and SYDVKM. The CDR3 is CASSWTGGDATEAFF. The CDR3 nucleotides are TGTGCCAGCAGTTGGACAGGGGGCGACGCCACTGAAGCTTTCTTT.

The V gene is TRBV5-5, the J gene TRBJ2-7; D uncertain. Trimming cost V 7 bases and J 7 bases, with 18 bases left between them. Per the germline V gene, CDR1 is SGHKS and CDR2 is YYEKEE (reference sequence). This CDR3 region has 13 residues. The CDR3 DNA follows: TGTGCCAGCTCCTCAGTCCCTGCTTTGGAGCAGTACTTC. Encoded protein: CASSSVPALEQYF.

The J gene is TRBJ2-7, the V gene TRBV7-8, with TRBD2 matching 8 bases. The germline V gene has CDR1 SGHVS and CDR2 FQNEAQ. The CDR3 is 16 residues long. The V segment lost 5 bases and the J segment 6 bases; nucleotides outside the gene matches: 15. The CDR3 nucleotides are TGTGCCAGCAGCACACCGACTAGCGCGAGGGATGCCGAGCAGTACTTC. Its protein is CASSTPTSARDAEQYF.

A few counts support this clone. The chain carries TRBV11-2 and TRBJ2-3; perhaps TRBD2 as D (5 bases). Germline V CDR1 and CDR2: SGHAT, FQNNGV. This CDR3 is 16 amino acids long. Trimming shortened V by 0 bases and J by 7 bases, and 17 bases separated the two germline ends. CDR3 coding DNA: TGTGCCAGCAGCTTAGATCTGGCGGGTTTCCGGAATACGCAGTATTTT. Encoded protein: CASSLDLAGFRNTQYF.

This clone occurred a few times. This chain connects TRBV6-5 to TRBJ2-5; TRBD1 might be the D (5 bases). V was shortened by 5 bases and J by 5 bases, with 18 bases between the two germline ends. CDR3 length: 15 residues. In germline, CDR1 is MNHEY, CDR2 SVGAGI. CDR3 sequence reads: CASSLTLLGVETQYF. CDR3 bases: TGTGCCAGCAGTCTTACACTGCTAGGGGTGGAGACCCAGTACTTC.